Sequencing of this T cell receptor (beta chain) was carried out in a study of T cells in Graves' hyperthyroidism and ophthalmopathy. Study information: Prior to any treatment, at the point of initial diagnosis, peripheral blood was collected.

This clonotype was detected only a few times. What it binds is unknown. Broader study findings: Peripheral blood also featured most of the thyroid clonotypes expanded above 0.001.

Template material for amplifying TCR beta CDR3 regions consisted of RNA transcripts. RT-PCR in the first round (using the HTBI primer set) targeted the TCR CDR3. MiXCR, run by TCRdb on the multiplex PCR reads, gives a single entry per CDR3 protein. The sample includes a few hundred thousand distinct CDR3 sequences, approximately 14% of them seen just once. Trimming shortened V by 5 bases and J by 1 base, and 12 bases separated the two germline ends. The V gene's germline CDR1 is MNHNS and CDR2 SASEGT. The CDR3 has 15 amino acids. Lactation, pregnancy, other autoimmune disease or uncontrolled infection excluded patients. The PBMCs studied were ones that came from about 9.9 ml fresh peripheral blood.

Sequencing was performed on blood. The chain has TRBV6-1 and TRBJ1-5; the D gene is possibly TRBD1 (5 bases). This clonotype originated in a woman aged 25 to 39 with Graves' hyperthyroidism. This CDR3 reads CASSSVGESNQPQHF. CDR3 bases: TGTGCCAGCAGTTCCGTGGGGGAGAGCAATCAGCCCCAGCATTTT.